These T cell receptor beta chains were read from a single sample in a study of blood T cells in healthy people across ages. Each CDR3 protein is one row after TCRdb ran MiXCR on the 5' RACE reads. In the table there are 650,000 to 800,000 distinct CDR3 sequences, roughly 44% of which are singletons. Specimen: blood. The receptor source for this set is a man in his 60s in good health. Both conserved end residues are part of each CDR3. D genes are given only for firm matches. Clone size appears in some rows only: once, few, many, or a class for an expanded clone.

v_call,cdr3_length,clone_size,j_call,d_call,cdr3_aa,cdr3_nt
TRBV29-1,14,NA,TRBJ2-1,TRBD1,CSVERQGAYNEQFF,TGCAGCGTTGAGCGACAGGGGGCCTACAATGAGCAGTTCTTC
TRBV7-2,13,many,TRBJ2-7,TRBD2,CASSLAGGNEQYF,TGTGCCAGCTCCCTAGCGGGGGGTAATGAGCAGTACTTC
TRBV9,16,NA,TRBJ2-4,TRBD1,CASSVHRGRDKNIQYF,TGTGCCAGCAGCGTTCACAGGGGGCGCGACAAAAACATTCAGTACTTC
TRBV14,13,NA,TRBJ2-5,NA,CASSQAAGRWRYF,TGTGCCAGCAGCCAAGCCGCGGGAAGGTGGCGGTACTTC
TRBV9,15,NA,TRBJ2-1,NA,CASSVNLEPYNEQFF,TGTGCCAGCAGCGTAAACCTAGAACCATACAATGAGCAGTTCTTC
TRBV11-2,15,NA,TRBJ2-2,NA,CASSPFGGRTGELFF,TGTGCCAGCAGCCCTTTCGGGGGGCGCACCGGGGAGCTGTTTTTT
TRBV25-1,15,few,TRBJ1-5,NA,CASSEGLGPNQPQHF,TGTGCCAGCAGTGAAGGGCTGGGGCCCAATCAGCCCCAGCATTTT
TRBV12-3/TRBV12-4,12,NA,TRBJ2-1,NA,CASSPQGYEQFF,TGTGCCAGCAGTCCCCAGGGTTATGAGCAGTTCTTC
TRBV10-1,15,NA,TRBJ2-2,NA,CASSAGVANTGELFF,TGCGCCAGCAGTGCGGGGGTTGCGAACACCGGGGAGCTGTTTTTT
TRBV4-3,17,NA,TRBJ2-1,TRBD2,CASSELRAGGSYNEQFF,TGCGCCAGCAGCGAACTTAGAGCGGGGGGCTCCTACAATGAGCAGTTCTTC
TRBV6-1,16,NA,TRBJ2-5,TRBD1,CVSSDPWTGWSQTQYF,TGTGTCAGCAGTGATCCCTGGACAGGGTGGTCACAGACCCAGTACTTC
TRBV18,16,few,TRBJ2-7,NA,CASSPDVSRGNNEQYF,TGTGCCAGCTCACCGGATGTGAGTCGGGGGAACAACGAGCAGTACTTC
TRBV5-1,18,few,TRBJ2-7,NA,CASSRDARQVYISYEQYF,TGCGCCAGCAGTAGGGATGCGAGACAGGTATACATTTCCTACGAGCAGTACTTC
TRBV15,16,NA,TRBJ2-7,TRBD2,CATSRDPGGRSDEQYF,TGTGCCACCAGCAGAGATCCGGGGGGGCGAAGCGATGAGCAGTACTTC
TRBV30,13,NA,TRBJ1-1,NA,CAWLFRQCTEAFF,TGTGCCTGGTTGTTCCGACAGTGCACTGAAGCTTTCTTT
TRBV7-2,15,few,TRBJ2-1,NA,CASSGGSSSYNEQFF,TGTGCCAGCAGCGGGGGTTCCAGCTCCTACAATGAGCAGTTCTTC
TRBV12-3/TRBV12-4,13,few,TRBJ1-2,NA,CASRPTSGYGYTF,TGTGCCAGTCGACCGACAAGTGGATATGGCTACACCTTC
TRBV7-9,15,NA,TRBJ1-6,TRBD1,CASSLSRDRTSPLHF,TGTGCCAGCAGCCTATCCCGGGACAGGACTTCACCCCTCCACTTT
TRBV4-3,14,NA,TRBJ1-6,NA,CASSQKDGDSPLHF,TGCGCCAGCAGCCAGAAAGATGGCGATTCACCCCTCCACTTT
TRBV28,15,NA,TRBJ2-3,NA,CASHTRRGLTDTQYF,TGTGCCAGCCATACCCGGCGGGGGCTCACAGATACGCAGTATTTT
TRBV7-2,17,NA,TRBJ2-3,TRBD2,CASSLELAGPSTDTQYF,TGTGCCAGCAGCTTAGAGCTAGCGGGGCCTAGCACAGATACGCAGTATTTT
TRBV27,18,NA,TRBJ1-2,TRBD1,CASSLSDPDRGRGYGYTF,TGTGCCAGCAGTTTATCGGACCCCGACAGGGGGCGAGGTTATGGCTACACCTTC
TRBV30,15,NA,TRBJ2-1,TRBD1,CASGGRDRGRHEQFF,TGTGCCTCTGGGGGTAGGGACAGGGGGCGCCATGAGCAGTTCTTC
TRBV20-1,15,NA,TRBJ2-7,TRBD2,CSARAPAAGGYEQYF,TGCAGTGCTAGAGCCCCGGCGGCGGGGGGCTACGAGCAGTACTTC
TRBV4-3,18,once,TRBJ2-3,TRBD2,CASSQDVVLAGSTDTQYF,TGCGCCAGCAGCCAAGATGTCGTACTAGCGGGGTCGACAGATACGCAGTATTTT
TRBV12-3/TRBV12-4,14,NA,TRBJ1-6,NA,CASTAQGLGSPLHF,TGTGCCAGCACCGCTCAGGGGCTTGGGTCACCCCTCCACTTT
TRBV25-1,15,few,TRBJ2-1,NA,CASSVSGGDDNEQFF,TGTGCCAGCAGTGTCAGCGGCGGGGATGACAATGAGCAGTTCTTC